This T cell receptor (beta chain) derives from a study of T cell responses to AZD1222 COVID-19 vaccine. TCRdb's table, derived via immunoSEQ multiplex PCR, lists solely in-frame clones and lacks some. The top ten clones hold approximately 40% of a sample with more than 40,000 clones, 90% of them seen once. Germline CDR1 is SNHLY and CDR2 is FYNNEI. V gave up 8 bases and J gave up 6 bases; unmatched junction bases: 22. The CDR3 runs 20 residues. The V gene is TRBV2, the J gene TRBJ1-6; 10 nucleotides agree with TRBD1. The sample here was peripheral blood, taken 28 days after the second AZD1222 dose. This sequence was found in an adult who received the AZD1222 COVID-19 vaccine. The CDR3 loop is CASLGRPRNRDRGSNSPLHF. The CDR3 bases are TGTGCCAGCTTGGGGCGTCCAAGAAACCGGGACAGGGGTTCTAATTCACCCCTCCACTTT. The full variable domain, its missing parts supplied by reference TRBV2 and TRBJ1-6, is EPEVTQTPSHQVTQMGQEVILRCVPISNHLYFYWYRQILGQKVEFLVSFYNNEISEKSEIFDDQFSVERPDGSNFTLKIRSTKLEDSAMYFCASLGRPRNRDRGSNSPLHFGNGTRLTVT.